The 25 T cell receptor beta chains given below trace back to one sample, sequenced in a study of T cell responses to AZD1222 COVID-19 vaccine (dated by TCRdb to 2020 to 2022). The time point label, as the study defines it: baseline before first vaccination. The meaning of the sample's treatment or condition label: meningococcal conjugate vaccine given as trial control. Receptor libraries were prepared by the immunoSEQ multiplex PCR assay. TCRdb stores this immuneACCESS table with in-frame sequences only. Part of the clones is absent; in the studies checked, under half of the shortfall reflects unresolved V genes, and no reason is known for the rest. This sample lists 80,000 to 95,000 clones; over 85% were detected once. The biggest ten clones account for 2.5% to 3% of the sample. The input for sequencing was peripheral blood, taken on day 0 of MenACWY control vaccination. Every receptor here comes from an adult in good health.

The rearrangement uses TRBV7-6 and TRBJ1-5; 9 bases agree with TRBD1. The germline V gene has CDR1 SGHVS and CDR2 FNYEAQ. The CDR3 extends over 15 amino acids. The trim removed 4 bases at V and 6 bases at J, leaving 7 bases unmatched. The CDR3: CASSSGTGISQPQHF. The CDR3 DNA is TGTGCCAGCAGCTCCGGGACAGGGATCTCTCAGCCCCAGCATTTT.

This clone has a single count. The gene calls are TRBV27 and TRBJ2-7; D tentatively fits TRBD1 or TRBD2 (5 bases each). This CDR3 comprises 15 residues. Deletions cut 6 bases from V and 4 bases from J, with 19 bases between. CDR1 is MNHEY, CDR2 SMNVEV, per germline (reference sequence). CDR3 in amino acids: CASSRDQGGVYEQYF. DNA for the CDR3: TGTGCCAGCAGCCGGGACCAGGGTGGTGTGTACGAGCAGTACTTC.

The chain joins TRBV27 to TRBJ1-5; D is uncertain. This CDR3 has 12 residues. CDR1 and CDR2 (germline): MNHEY, SMNVEV (reference sequence). Trimming took 2 bases from V and 7 from J, leaving 6 bases between them. CDR3 sequence (DNA): TGTGCCAGCAGTTTACCTAAGCAGCCCCAGCATTTT. It is translated as CASSLPKQPQHF.

This clone was observed once. The chain recombines TRBV20-1 with TRBJ2-5; 9 nucleotides match TRBD2. This CDR3 has 11 amino acids. V was pared by 6 bases and J by 7 bases, with 3 bases of the junction left unmatched. CDR1 is DFQATT, CDR2 SNEGSKA, per germline (reference sequence). CDR3 residues: CSANSGGTQYF. CDR3 DNA: TGCAGTGCGAATAGCGGGGGGACCCAGTACTTC.

The chain joins TRBV7-8 to TRBJ1-1, with D hard to call. V lost 4 bases and J 1 base, leaving 13 bases between the germline ends. The length of the CDR3 is 15 residues. The germline CDR1 and CDR2 sequences are SGHVS and FQNEAQ. In nucleotides, the CDR3 is TGTGCCAGCAGCTCCCTAGGCACCCGGAACACTGAAGCTTTCTTT. This translates into CASSSLGTRNTEAFF.

The chain combines TRBV27 with TRBJ1-1; D remains ambiguous. This CDR3 region has 15 residues. The germline V gene has CDR1 MNHEY and CDR2 SMNVEV (reference sequence). Trimming left V 5 bases short and J 5 bases short, with 18 bases between. The CDR3 sequence: CASSPLQSLATEAFF. The CDR3 DNA reads TGTGCCAGCAGTCCGTTACAGTCTCTGGCGACTGAAGCTTTCTTT.

The chain couples TRBV3-1 (or the pseudogene TRBV3-2) to TRBJ2-5; D gene uncertain. Trimming left V 4 bases short and J 5 bases short, with 5 bases between. CDR3 length: 11 amino acids. Per germline, CDR1 LGHDT and CDR2 YNNKEL (reference sequence). CDR3 residues: CASSLLETQYF. In nucleotides, the CDR3 is TGTGCCAGCAGCCTCCTGGAGACCCAGTACTTC.

The chain recombines TRBV2 with TRBJ1-3; D is ambiguous. This CDR3 is 11 amino acids long. Trimming left V 4 bases short and J 7 bases short, with 5 bases between. The germline CDR1 and CDR2 sequences are SNHLY and FYNNEI. The CDR3 nucleotides are TGTGCCAGCAGTGGAGTGAACACCATATATTTT. It specifies CASSGVNTIYF.

The chain joins TRBV6-4 to TRBJ2-3; 9 nucleotides agree with TRBD1. This CDR3 has 15 amino acids. The germline CDR1 and CDR2 sequences are MRHNA and SNTAGT. V dropped 8 bases and J dropped 0; count of bases not matched to a gene: 6. CDR3 coding DNA: TGTGCCAGCGGCCCCGGGACAGGGAGCACAGATACGCAGTATTTT. Translation: CASGPGTGSTDTQYF.

The chain links TRBV9 to TRBJ1-1; the D gene is possibly TRBD1 (5 bases). This CDR3 contains 15 residues. Germline V gives CDR1 SGDLS, CDR2 YYNGEE. V lost 0 bases to trimming and J lost 1 base, with 10 bases between them. The CDR3 coding sequence is TGTGCCAGCAGCGTAGGAGCGACAGCGAACACTGAAGCTTTCTTT. The encoded protein is CASSVGATANTEAFF.

This rearrangement joins TRBV19 to TRBJ1-2; no reliable D call. Per the germline V gene, CDR1 is LNHDA and CDR2 is SQIVND (reference sequence). V lost 4 bases to trimming and J lost 5 bases, with 11 bases between them. The CDR3 contains 13 residues. CDR3 sequence: CASSTPWGYGYTF. CDR3 nucleotide sequence: TGTGCCAGTAGTACGCCCTGGGGTTATGGCTACACCTTC.

The rearrangement joins TRBV29-1 to TRBJ1-1; D may be TRBD1 (5 bases). Germline assignment: CDR1 SQVTM and CDR2 ANQGSEA. This CDR3 spans 13 amino acids. V lost 7 bases, J lost 0 bases, and 12 bases lay in between. DNA of the CDR3: TGCAGCGGATGTTGGGGCATGAACACTGAAGCTTTCTTT. It is translated as CSGCWGMNTEAFF. Based on the CDR3 plus reference TRBV29-1 and TRBJ1-1, the full variable domain is SAVISQKPSRDICQRGTSLTIQCQVDSQVTMMFWYRQQPGQSLTLIATANQGSEATYESGFVIDKFPISRPNLTFSTLTVSNMSPEDSSIYLCSGCWGMNTEAFFGQGTRLTVV.

This chain uses TRBV6-5 with TRBJ1-2; D is perhaps TRBD1 (5 bases). The germline V and J ends were trimmed by 1 base and 4 bases, with 13 bases remaining between them. This CDR3 is 15 amino acids long. The germline V gene encodes CDR1 MNHEY and CDR2 SVGAGI. The CDR3 sequence: CASSYLPGRAYGYTF. In nucleotides, the CDR3 is TGTGCCAGCAGTTACTTACCGGGACGGGCCTATGGCTACACCTTC.

Concerning this clone itself: Other DNA sequences in the same sample also yield this CDR3. The rearrangement links TRBV3-1 (or the pseudogene TRBV3-2) to TRBJ1-2, with unresolved D. Trimming took 1 base from V and 5 from J, leaving 8 bases between them. This CDR3 comprises 13 residues. Germline V gene sequence: CDR1 LGHDT, CDR2 YNNKEL (reference sequence). The CDR3 loop reads CASSQVSSYGYTF. DNA for the CDR3: TGTGCCAGCAGCCAAGTTAGCTCGTATGGCTACACCTTC.

The chain joins TRBV24-1 to TRBJ1-2; no reliable D call. Germline V gene sequence: CDR1 KGHDR, CDR2 SFDVKD. V gave up 1 base and J gave up 8 bases, with 7 bases separating them. The CDR3 has 12 amino acids. CDR3 in DNA: TGTGCCACCAGTGATTTTAAGGGCGGCTACACCTTC. It specifies CATSDFKGGYTF.

The chain is built from TRBV11-2 and TRBJ2-1; D gene ambiguous. CDR1 is SGHAT, CDR2 FQNNGV, per germline. This CDR3 is built from 13 residues. Trimming cost V 1 base and J 6 bases, with 7 bases left between them. Written as DNA, the CDR3 is TGTGCCAGCAGCTTAGTCGGGCTCAATGAGCAGTTCTTC. Its translation is CASSLVGLNEQFF.

The chain has TRBV4-1 and TRBJ2-7; 9 bases fit TRBD1. Germline values: CDR1 MGHRA, CDR2 YSYEKL. Trimming at V came to 1 base and at J to 2 bases, leaving 6 bases not matched to a gene. This CDR3 has 16 amino acids. The CDR3 reads CASSQVTGQGPYEQYF. As DNA, the CDR3 is TGCGCCAGCAGCCAAGTCACCGGACAGGGGCCCTACGAGCAGTACTTC.

The chain couples TRBV7-9 to TRBJ1-4; 10 nucleotides agree with TRBD1. This CDR3 spans 14 amino acids. Trimming at V came to 5 bases and at J to 7 bases, leaving 4 bases not matched to a gene. CDR1 and CDR2 (germline): SEHNR, FQNEAQ (reference sequence). CDR3 sequence reads: CASSRDRGVEKLFF. The CDR3 DNA follows: TGTGCCAGCAGCCGGGACAGGGGAGTTGAAAAACTGTTTTTT.

The V and J genes are TRBV19 and TRBJ1-5; a possible D gene is TRBD1 (6 bases). V lost 8 bases to trimming and J lost 4 bases, with 12 bases between them. The CDR3 runs 13 residues. CDR1 is LNHDA and CDR2 is SQIVND in the germline V gene (reference sequence). The CDR3 DNA follows: TGTGCCAGTGCAGGGGAAGGGAATCAGCCCCAGCATTTT. The encoded protein is CASAGEGNQPQHF.

The chain combines TRBV27 with TRBJ1-5, with D tentatively TRBD1 (6 bases). CDR1 is MNHEY, CDR2 SMNVEV, per germline (reference sequence). The CDR3 has 16 amino acids. V dropped 6 bases and J dropped 4 bases, with 19 bases sitting between them. DNA of the CDR3: TGTGCCAGCAGCCCGCTTTCGGGGAGGGGGAATCAGCCCCAGCATTTT. This codes for CASSPLSGRGNQPQHF.

The J gene is TRBJ1-1, the V gene TRBV5-1, with 7 bases aligning to TRBD1. J was trimmed by 4 bases and V by 4 bases; bases with no gene match: 7. Germline V gives CDR1 SGHRS, CDR2 YFSETQ. CDR3 size: 14 residues. CDR3 nucleotides: TGCGCCAGCAGCCCCTCAGGGGGTAGCACTGAAGCTTTCTTT. This encodes CASSPSGGSTEAFF.

CDR3 sequence (DNA): TGTGCCAGCAGTGAACATATAGCCCCTAACTATGGCTACACCTTC. This encodes CASSEHIAPNYGYTF. The chain combines TRBV6-1 with TRBJ1-2; D unclear. Trimming took off 2 bases at V and 0 bases at J, with 10 bases between the two ends. Germline values: CDR1 MNHNS, CDR2 SASEGT. This CDR3 contains 15 residues.

This clone was picked up a small number of times. The chain joins TRBV5-1 to TRBJ1-6; D might be TRBD1 (6 bases). This CDR3 has 15 residues. Germline CDR1 SGHRS, CDR2 YFSETQ. The V gene lost 4 bases and the J gene lost 2 bases, with 10 bases spanning the gap. The CDR3: CASSTTGAYNSPLHF. CDR3 nucleotide sequence: TGCGCCAGCAGCACGACAGGTGCCTATAATTCACCCCTCCACTTT.

The chain couples TRBV7-2 to TRBJ1-5; 8 bases agree with TRBD1. The V and J ends lost 1 base and 6 bases, in that order; junction bases with no gene match: 5. This CDR3 comprises 15 residues. Per germline, CDR1 SGHTA and CDR2 FQGNSA. The CDR3 reads CASSLDAGGVQPQHF. The CDR3, as DNA: TGTGCCAGCAGCTTAGATGCAGGGGGCGTTCAGCCCCAGCATTTT.

V is TRBV27 and J is TRBJ1-2; D perhaps matches TRBD1 (6 bases). The CDR3 runs 14 residues. V was trimmed by 6 bases and J by 6 bases, leaving 17 bases between them. The germline CDR1 and CDR2 sequences are MNHEY and SMNVEV (reference sequence). CDR3 sequence reads: CASRPTGASDGYTF. CDR3 bases: TGTGCCAGCAGACCGACGGGGGCTTCGGATGGCTACACCTTC.